This T cell receptor beta chain was identified during a study of blood T cells in healthy people across ages. Study results and caveats: Naive T cell percentage and TCR beta diversity correlated strongly.

This clonotype has just a few counts. What it binds is unknown. V was clipped by 4 bases and J by 8 bases; unmatched bases: 5. Germline V gene lookup returns CDR1 MNHEY and CDR2 SVGAGI. This CDR3 contains 13 residues. There were at least 6 micrograms of total RNA extracted from every sample. A second roughly 7 to 11 cycle PCR used barcoded and J-beta primers. MiXCR, run by TCRdb on the 5' RACE reads, gives a single entry per CDR3 protein. The sample records fewer than 1 million distinct CDR3 sequences, approximately 44% being singletons. V usage is TRBV6-5 and J usage is TRBJ2-1, with TRBD1 identical over 7 bases. Sequenced sample: blood. The origin of this receptor is a man aged 55-75 years in good health. The CDR3 DNA reads as TGTGCCAGCAGTTGGGACAGAAGCCATGAGCAGTTCTTC. Translated: CASSWDRSHEQFF.